What follows describes a single T cell receptor (beta chain). This sample was included in a study of blood T cell repertoires in COVID-19. Across the study: Donors in the United States, Italy and Spain gave samples during acute or convalescent COVID-19. Nucleic acid was either cDNA or gDNA, and it came from T cells, B-cell-depleted T cells, or PBMCs.

Source study methods: Reference gene primer amplification gave nucleated cell count estimates. The assay was immunoSEQ multiplex PCR, and TCRdb's table has in-frame clones only and misses some. V and J calls and clone size follow that table, whereas D and trimming were derived from the DNA. Of some 83,000 clones in the sample, over 75% are singletons; the top ten hold over 8.5%. V gave up 5 bases and J gave up 12 bases; unmatched junction bases: 11. Germline lookup yields CDR1 SGHVS and CDR2 FQNEAQ. The CDR3 totals 14 residues. The sequenced material came from peripheral blood. This TCR was sampled from a man aged 50 to 60 with acute or convalescent COVID-19. The chain uses TRBV7-8 and TRBJ2-1; 9 bases fit TRBD2. The DNA of the CDR3 is TGTGCCAGCAGCCTACGGACTAGCGCGACGGGGCAGTTCTTC. As protein: CASSLRTSATGQFF.